The sequence of this T cell receptor beta chain was determined in a study of control samples from healthy donors and cancer patients. In this sample, this clone turned up once. This table comes from immunoSEQ multiplex PCR, and its TCRdb copy is limited to in-frame clones, with some not included. Of fewer than 300,000 clones in the sample, around 79% are singletons; the top ten hold 10% to 15%. Sequencing was carried out using PBMCs. The source of this sequence is a woman aged 60-75 years with lung cancer.

This CDR3 reads CASNLGRYEQYF. CDR3 DNA: TGTGCCAGCAACCTAGGGCGGTACGAGCAGTACTTC. This chain links TRBV28 with TRBJ2-7; D not resolved. This CDR3 is built from 12 residues. Trimming took 7 bases from V and 4 from J, leaving 11 bases between them. Germline values: CDR1 MDHEN, CDR2 SYDVKM.